These 9 T cell receptor beta chains came from one sample sequenced in a study of cytomegalovirus exposure and HLA in healthy donors. The PCR employed 60 Vbeta primers together with 13 Jbeta primers. This table comes from immunoSEQ multiplex PCR, and its TCRdb copy is limited to in-frame clones, with some not included. This sample yields 200,000 or so clones, of which 60% to 80% are seen a single time; roughly 2% belongs to the top ten. Sequencing was performed on PBMCs. Receptors originate from a man between 18 and 35 years old in good health and CMV-seronegative.

Points on this clone: An end of the junction does not agree with germline; a read error may underlie this. The chain employs TRBV2 and TRBJ2-3; TRBD1 aligns across 11 bases. This CDR3 is built from 16 residues. Germline lookup yields CDR1 SNHLY and CDR2 FYNNEI. The CDR3 coding sequence is TGTGCCAGCAGCGAAGGACAGGGGGCTTGGACAGATACGCAGTATTTT. Translated: CASSEGQGAWTDTQYF.

This clone showed up just a few times. The V gene is TRBV19, the J gene TRBJ2-1, with 12 bases that match TRBD2. CDR1 is LNHDA and CDR2 is SQIVND in the germline V gene (reference sequence). The CDR3 totals 15 residues. Germline trimming cut 5 bases from V and 10 bases from J; bases unmatched to any gene: 9. This CDR3 is CASSALAGGSVEQFF. CDR3 DNA: TGTGCCAGTAGTGCGCTAGCGGGAGGGTCTGTCGAGCAGTTCTTC.

V is TRBV5-1 and J is TRBJ2-5; 7 bases agree with TRBD2. From germline, CDR1 is SGHRS and CDR2 YFSETQ. This CDR3 comprises 14 residues. Trimming cost V 3 bases and J 2 bases; bases outside gene matches: 4. CDR3: CASSWERDQETQYF. The CDR3 coding sequence is TGCGCCAGCAGCTGGGAGCGGGATCAAGAGACCCAGTACTTC.

The sample holds a few counts of this clone. The rearrangement uses TRBV5-1 and TRBJ1-1; possibly TRBD1 for D (6 bases). Trimming shortened V by 3 bases and J by 1 base, and 10 bases separated the two germline ends. Germline V gene data show CDR1 as SGHRS and CDR2 as YFSETQ. This CDR3 spans 14 amino acids. CDR3 in DNA: TGCGCCAGCAGCTATGGACAGCCGAACACTGAAGCTTTCTTT. Translation: CASSYGQPNTEAFF.

This chain joins TRBV5-1 and TRBJ2-7; tentative D call: TRBD2 (5 bases). The CDR3 is 15 residues long. V was trimmed by 0 bases and J by 3 bases, leaving 13 bases between them. Germline loops: CDR1 SGHRS, CDR2 YFSETQ. In DNA form, the CDR3 reads TGCGCCAGCAGCTTGGTATCTTGGGAGCTCTACGAGCAGTACTTC. It translates to CASSLVSWELYEQYF.

V is TRBV7-6 and J is TRBJ2-7; tentative D call: TRBD2 (5 bases). This CDR3 contains 15 residues. V was trimmed by 5 bases and J by 1 base, leaving 15 bases between them. The germline V gene has CDR1 SGHVS and CDR2 FNYEAQ. The CDR3 is CASSADGGPSYEQYF. As DNA, the CDR3 is TGTGCCAGCAGCGCCGACGGAGGTCCTTCCTACGAGCAGTACTTC.

The chain employs TRBV2 and TRBJ2-7; tentative D call: TRBD2 (6 bases). Germline V gene sequence: CDR1 SNHLY, CDR2 FYNNEI. This CDR3 region has 16 residues. V shed 1 base and J shed 0 bases, with 13 bases lying between them. The CDR3 spells CASSEGDGDFSYEQYF. The CDR3, as DNA: TGTGCCAGCAGTGAAGGGGATGGGGACTTCTCCTACGAGCAGTACTTC. The full variable domain, its missing parts supplied by reference TRBV2 and TRBJ2-7, is EPEVTQTPSHQVTQMGQEVILRCVPISNHLYFYWYRQILGQKVEFLVSFYNNEISEKSEIFDDQFSVERPDGSNFTLKIRSTKLEDSAMYFCASSEGDGDFSYEQYFGPGTRLTVT.

This rearrangement joins TRBV30 to TRBJ2-7, with 9 bases fitting TRBD1. Germline V gives CDR1 GTSNPN, CDR2 SVGIG (reference sequence). Trimming took 5 bases from V and 6 from J; bases not matched to a gene: 11. The CDR3 is 14 residues long. CDR3 amino acids: CAWEPDRGRPEQYF. CDR3 sequence (DNA): TGTGCCTGGGAGCCGGACAGGGGCCGGCCCGAGCAGTACTTC.

This clone was seen once. An end of the junction does not agree with germline; a read error may underlie this. The V gene is TRBV7-7, the J gene TRBJ2-5, with TRBD1 matching over 8 bases. This CDR3 has 15 residues. Germline values: CDR1 SSHAT, CDR2 FNYEAQ (reference sequence). The DNA for the CDR3 is TGTGCTAGCAGTTCCGGACAGGGAGGTCAAGAGACCCAGTACTTC. Residues: CASSSGQGGQETQYF.